These 17 T cell receptor beta chains originate from one sample sequenced in a study of PD-1 blockade in classical Hodgkin lymphoma (dated by TCRdb to about 2020). This sample's time point label indicates: cycle 4 day 1 (C4D1), after five to seven weeks of nivolumab. All trial patients had relapsed after autologous stem cell transplantation, with cohorts A, B and C differing in prior brentuximab vedotin exposure. Preparation of the library involved the immunoSEQ multiplex PCR assay. Drawn from immuneACCESS, this table holds only the in-frame rearrangements with V and J called that TCRdb kept. Clones are partly lost; checked studies trace under half to an unresolved V gene and leave the rest unexplained. Counted in this sample were approximately 61,000 clones; roughly nine tenths of them appeared once. Clones ranked in the top ten supply 7% to 8.5% of the sample. This specimen was peripheral blood mononuclear cells (PBMCs), taken before the fourth cycle of nivolumab. These TCRs come from a human donor with classical Hodgkin lymphoma.

The chain links TRBV7-6 to TRBJ2-3; 13 positions match TRBD2. This CDR3 has 16 residues. With V trimmed by 3 bases and J by 0 bases, 0 bases remained unmatched. Germline CDR1 is SGHVS and CDR2 is FNYEAQ. This CDR3 reads CASSLGLAGSTDTQYF. CDR3 bases: TGTGCCAGCAGCTTGGGACTAGCGGGGAGCACAGATACGCAGTATTTT.

This chain connects TRBV2 to TRBJ1-4; D is possibly TRBD1 (6 bases). This CDR3 contains 15 residues. Germline lookup yields CDR1 SNHLY and CDR2 FYNNEI. The V gene lost 0 bases and the J gene lost 8 bases, with 13 bases spanning the gap. The CDR3 nucleotides are TGTGCCAGCAGTGAAGCGTTAGGGGGAGGCGAAAAACTGTTTTTT. It encodes CASSEALGGGEKLFF.

The rearrangement links TRBV25-1 to TRBJ2-7; TRBD1 matches at 8 bases. Germline assignment: CDR1 MGHDK and CDR2 SYGVNS. The J segment lost 2 bases and the V segment lost 6 bases, leaving 3 bases of the junction unmatched. The CDR3 contains 13 residues. The CDR3 is CASRRQGTYEQYF. CDR3 sequence (DNA): TGTGCCAGCAGACGACAGGGGACCTACGAGCAGTACTTC.

CDR3 in DNA: TGTGCCAGCTCTCCGGGACAGGGGCACACCGGGGAGCTGTTTTTT. Protein sequence: CASSPGQGHTGELFF. The chain combines TRBV2 with TRBJ2-2, with 10 bases aligning to TRBD1. Per germline, CDR1 SNHLY and CDR2 FYNNEI. Trimming took 8 bases from V and 3 from J; bases not matched to a gene: 6. The CDR3 runs to 15 residues.

V and J are TRBV29-1 and TRBJ2-1; D gene ambiguous. V was trimmed by 8 bases and J by 5 bases, leaving 13 bases between them. The germline V gene encodes CDR1 SQVTM and CDR2 ANQGSEA. The CDR3 covers 12 residues. The CDR3 spells CSYLVSNNEQFF. CDR3 sequence (DNA): TGCAGCTATCTCGTAAGTAACAATGAGCAGTTCTTC.

The chain employs TRBV7-9 and TRBJ2-6; D might be TRBD1 (5 bases). The CDR3 covers 18 residues. V was shortened by 5 bases and J by 2 bases, with 19 bases between the two germline ends. Germline V lookup: CDR1 SEHNR, CDR2 FQNEAQ (reference sequence). The CDR3 sequence: CASSPYGQQVTGANVLTF. The CDR3 DNA is TGTGCCAGCAGCCCCTACGGACAACAAGTAACTGGGGCCAACGTCCTGACTTTC.

The chain employs TRBV9 and TRBJ2-3; TRBD2 matches at 10 bases. Germline CDR1 SGDLS, CDR2 YYNGEE. CDR3 length equals 16 residues. Losses at the gene ends were 2 bases for V and 6 bases for J; bases not matched to a gene: 9. CDR3 sequence: CASSVVASGGVDTQYF. The CDR3 DNA sequence: TGTGCCAGCAGCGTTGTGGCTAGCGGGGGAGTGGATACGCAGTATTTT.

The chain couples TRBV7-2 to TRBJ2-7; D is unresolved. This CDR3 is 13 amino acids long. Germline CDR1 is SGHTA and CDR2 is FQGNSA. V lost 3 bases to trimming and J lost 3 bases, with 9 bases between them. The CDR3: CASSFYLIYEQYF. The CDR3 nucleotides are TGTGCCAGCAGCTTTTATTTAATCTACGAGCAGTACTTC.

The chain employs TRBV2 and TRBJ2-7; D may be TRBD2 (5 bases). The CDR3 consists of 11 residues. CDR1 is SNHLY, CDR2 FYNNEI, per germline. V lost 4 bases and J lost 7, with 8 bases in between. The CDR3 sequence is CASSVRGEQYF. CDR3 coding DNA: TGTGCCAGCAGTGTCCGGGGAGAGCAGTACTTC.

This chain joins TRBV5-4 and TRBJ2-1, with D perhaps TRBD1 (7 bases). The CDR3 consists of 14 residues. Germline-derived CDR1 and CDR2 are SGHNT and YYREEE (reference sequence). Deletions cut 0 bases from V and 7 bases from J, with 11 bases between. This chain's CDR3 is CASSLEQGRNEQFF. CDR3 nucleotide sequence: TGTGCCAGCAGCTTGGAACAGGGGAGGAATGAGCAGTTCTTC.

The chain combines TRBV9 with TRBJ2-5; D may be TRBD1 (5 bases). The CDR3 has 15 residues. Germline CDR1 and CDR2: SGDLS and YYNGEE. The germline V and J ends were trimmed by 0 bases and 5 bases, with 14 bases remaining between them. CDR3 residues: CASSVAPGLEETQYF. The CDR3 region has the DNA TGTGCCAGCAGCGTAGCCCCAGGGCTCGAGGAGACCCAGTACTTC.

The gene calls are TRBV7-9 and TRBJ2-1, with 7 bases fitting TRBD1. V was pared by 5 bases and J by 2 bases, with 6 bases of the junction left unmatched. Germline assignment: CDR1 SEHNR and CDR2 FQNEAQ (reference sequence). The CDR3 is 15 amino acids. The CDR3 here is CASSPDRPTYNEQFF. The CDR3 region has the DNA TGTGCCAGCAGCCCGGACAGGCCGACCTACAATGAGCAGTTCTTC.

The chain couples TRBV9 to TRBJ2-2; 8 positions agree with TRBD2. The CDR3 spans 14 residues. After removal of 3 bases from V and 4 bases from J, the junction contained 2 bases not matched to a gene. Looked up from germline, CDR1 is SGDLS and CDR2 is YYNGEE. CDR3 in DNA: TGTGCCAGCAGCGCACGGGAGGGCACCGGGGAGCTGTTTTTT. The encoded protein is CASSAREGTGELFF.

The V gene is TRBV2, the J gene TRBJ2-3, with 11 bases lining up with TRBD2. The CDR3 has 14 residues. The V gene end was trimmed by 10 bases and the J gene end by 2 bases; junction bases not matched to a gene: 5. Germline CDR1 SNHLY, CDR2 FYNNEI. CDR3 sequence (DNA): TGTGCCATAATAGCGGGGGGGATCACAGATACGCAGTATTTT. Amino acid sequence: CAIIAGGITDTQYF.

The chain couples TRBV5-1 to TRBJ2-5, with 10 positions matching TRBD2. V dropped 4 bases and J dropped 5; count of bases not matched to a gene: 8. The germline V gene encodes CDR1 SGHRS and CDR2 YFSETQ. The CDR3 consists of 15 residues. The CDR3 DNA reads TGCGCCAGCAGCACCACCCAAGCGGGGGGGGAGACCCAGTACTTC. The encoded protein is CASSTTQAGGETQYF.

This clone is a singleton in its sample. This chain links TRBV5-1 with TRBJ2-7, with D possibly being TRBD1 or TRBD2 (6 bases each). V gave up 4 bases and J gave up 7 bases, with 21 bases separating them. This CDR3 spans 15 amino acids. Per germline, CDR1 SGHRS and CDR2 YFSETQ. For the CDR3, the DNA is TGCGCCAGCAGCGGCCTCACGGGGGCTCTTAGAGAGCAGTACTTC. Its protein is CASSGLTGALREQYF.

V usage is TRBV6-1 and J usage is TRBJ2-2; 9 positions agree with TRBD2. Germline V gene lookup returns CDR1 MNHNS and CDR2 SASEGT. The CDR3 sequence is 19 residues long. With 4 bases clipped from V and 2 bases from J, the junction kept 14 bases outside the gene matches. CDR3 in amino acids: CASSALSSAGGPNTGELFF. DNA of the CDR3: TGTGCCAGCAGTGCCTTAAGCAGTGCGGGGGGGCCTAACACCGGGGAGCTGTTTTTT.